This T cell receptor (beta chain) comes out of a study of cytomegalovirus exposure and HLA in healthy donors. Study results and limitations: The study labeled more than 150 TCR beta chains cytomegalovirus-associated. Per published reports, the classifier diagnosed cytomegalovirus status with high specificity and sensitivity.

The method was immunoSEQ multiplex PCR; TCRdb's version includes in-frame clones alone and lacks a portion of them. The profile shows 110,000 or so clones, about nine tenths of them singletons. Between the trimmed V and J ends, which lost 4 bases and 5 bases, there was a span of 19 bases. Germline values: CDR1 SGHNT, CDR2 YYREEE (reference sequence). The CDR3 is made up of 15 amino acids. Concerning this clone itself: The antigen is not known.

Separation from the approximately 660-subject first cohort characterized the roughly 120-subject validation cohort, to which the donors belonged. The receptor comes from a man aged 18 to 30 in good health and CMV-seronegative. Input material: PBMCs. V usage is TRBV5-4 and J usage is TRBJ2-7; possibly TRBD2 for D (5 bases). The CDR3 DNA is TGTGCCAGCAGCCCGACCCCGGTACGGGGTAACGAGCAGTACTTC. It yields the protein CASSPTPVRGNEQYF.